This T cell receptor beta chain was recovered during a study of patients and donors after allogeneic stem cell transplantation. V was trimmed by 5 bases and J by 6 bases, leaving 13 bases between them. This CDR3 comprises 14 residues. The germline V gene has CDR1 MNHNS and CDR2 SASEGT. TCRdb re-called the RT-PCR reads through MiXCR, storing one row per CDR3 protein. This repertoire shows 800,000 to 1,000,000 distinct CDR3 sequences, roughly 17% found once; its top ten account for 6%. This sequence originates from a human donor who was either an allogeneic HSCT recipient or a stem cell or donor lymphocyte infusion donor (not recorded which). It is not recorded whose cells these are; they may come from a transplant donor. The specimen sequenced was blood, either unsorted or a sorted T cell fraction (not recorded which). The chain employs TRBV6-1 and TRBJ2-2, with D tentatively TRBD2 (7 bases). Here the CDR3 reads CASSRTGRAGELFF. The CDR3 DNA sequence: TGTGCCAGCAGTCGCACAGGGAGGGCCGGGGAGCTGTTTTTT.